This entry features one TCR beta chain sequence. The data derive from a study of blood T cell repertoires in COVID-19. The assay was immunoSEQ multiplex PCR, and TCRdb's table has in-frame clones only and misses some. The table shows 200,000 to 250,000 clones, with 80% to 90% occurring only once. Sequencing was done on a sample of PBMCs or T cells enriched from blood (not recorded which). The clonotype comes from a woman between 50 and 59 years old in a cohort exposed to, infected with or recovered from COVID-19 (not recorded which).

The DNA of the CDR3 is TGTGCCAGCAGCTTTAGCGGGACGAGCTCCTACAATGAGCAGTTCTTC. Protein: CASSFSGTSSYNEQFF. The chain combines TRBV7-8 with TRBJ2-1; the match to TRBD2 covers 8 bases. V dropped 3 bases and J dropped 0; count of bases not matched to a gene: 4. This CDR3 has 16 amino acids. Germline V gene sequence: CDR1 SGHVS, CDR2 FQNEAQ.